Following are 14 T cell receptor beta chains from one sample sequenced in a study of T cells in Graves' hyperthyroidism and ophthalmopathy. Authors of the study amplified TCR beta CDR3 regions from RNA transcripts. A first-round RT-PCR of the TCR CDR3 used the HTBI primer set. TCRdb reanalysed the multiplex PCR reads using MiXCR and keeps one entry per CDR3 protein. The repertoire has about 400,000 distinct CDR3 sequences, roughly 14% of them found once; the top ten carry approximately 13%. The material sequenced was blood. The receptors here all came from a man younger than 30 with Graves' ophthalmopathy.

This clonotype has just a few counts. The rearrangement joins TRBV5-1 to TRBJ2-1, with 9 nucleotides matching TRBD2. Germline CDR1 and CDR2: SGHRS and YFSETQ. V shed 0 bases, J shed 15 bases, and the junction held 4 bases outside the gene matches. The CDR3 contains 12 residues. CDR3 sequence reads: CASSLERGVWFF. The CDR3 DNA reads TGCGCCAGCAGCTTGGAGCGGGGGGTGTGGTTCTTC.

This chain uses TRBV6-1 with TRBJ2-1, with 10 bases fitting TRBD2. V shed 6 bases, J shed 7 bases, and the junction held 9 bases outside the gene matches. The germline V gene encodes CDR1 MNHNS and CDR2 SASEGT. CDR3 length equals 15 residues. This CDR3 is CASRRSGGANNEQFF. CDR3 in DNA: TGTGCCAGCAGGAGAAGCGGGGGGGCCAATAATGAGCAGTTCTTC.

This clonotype has just a few counts. The J gene is TRBJ2-3, the V gene TRBV5-1; 8 bases map to TRBD1. The ends lost 0 bases at V and 4 bases at J; junction bases unmatched: 7. CDR3 length: 16 residues. Per the germline V gene, CDR1 is SGHRS and CDR2 is YFSETQ. CDR3 sequence: CASSLVGQGASDTQYF. The CDR3 DNA follows: TGCGCCAGCAGCTTGGTCGGCCAGGGGGCTTCAGATACGCAGTATTTT. The full variable domain, with the rest looked up from reference TRBV5-1 and TRBJ2-3, is KAGVTQTPRYLIKTRGQQVTLSCSPISGHRSVSWYQQTPGQGLQFLFEYFSETQRNKGNFPGRFSGRQFSNSRSEMNVSTLELGDSALYLCASSLVGQGASDTQYFGPGTRLTVL.

To note about this clonotype: This may come from a read error, since a much larger clone is one base off. This chain links TRBV11-2 with TRBJ2-2; D might be TRBD2 (8 bases). The CDR3 is 15 amino acids. Per germline, CDR1 SGHAT and CDR2 FQNNGV. Between the trimmed V and J ends, which lost 5 bases and 4 bases, there was a span of 14 bases. CDR3 sequence reads: CASSLTGTSTGELFF. As DNA, the CDR3 is TGTGCCAGCAGCCTGACAGGGACTAGCACCGGGGAGCTGTTTTTT.

A note on this clonotype: Germline and junction disagree at one end, which may indicate a read error. The rearrangement links TRBV4-1 to TRBJ2-1; 9 nucleotides line up with TRBD2. CDR3 length equals 17 residues. Germline CDR1 and CDR2: MGHRA and YSYEKL. The CDR3, as DNA: TGTGCCAGCGGGGGCGGGGGGGATTTAAGCTCCTACAATGAGCAGTTCTTC. Protein: CASGGGGDLSSYNEQFF.

The chain uses TRBV10-1 and TRBJ2-2; D is perhaps TRBD1 or TRBD2 (5 bases each). Germline V CDR1 and CDR2: WNHNN, SYGVQD (reference sequence). The CDR3 extends over 13 amino acids. The V gene lost 9 bases and the J gene lost 4 bases, with 12 bases spanning the gap. The CDR3 DNA reads TGCGCCAGTGCCAGGGACGTCACCGGGGAGCTGTTTTTT. This gives the protein CASARDVTGELFF.

V and J are TRBV9 and TRBJ2-3, with D possibly matching TRBD2 (6 bases). The germline V gene encodes CDR1 SGDLS and CDR2 YYNGEE. Trimming removed 7 bases from V and 7 bases from J, with 16 bases in between. The CDR3 has 13 residues. CDR3 DNA: TGTGCCAGCGGGTCTAGCGCCCCAAATACGCAGTATTTT. It codes for CASGSSAPNTQYF.

This clonotype was observed at least ten times. This chain links TRBV7-8 with TRBJ2-7; TRBD1 aligns across 8 bases. The CDR3 is 15 amino acids. The germline gives CDR1 SGHVS, CDR2 FQNEAQ. Trimming cost V 4 bases and J 2 bases; bases outside gene matches: 7. CDR3: CASSSRDRTTYEQYF. In DNA form, the CDR3 reads TGTGCCAGCAGCTCCCGGGACAGGACCACCTACGAGCAGTACTTC.

This clonotype was seen ten or more times. The J gene is TRBJ2-7, the V gene TRBV7-2; D gene uncertain. Germline CDR1 is SGHTA and CDR2 is FQGNSA. The ends were cut back, 5 bases at V and 0 bases at J, with 17 bases in the middle. The CDR3 is 16 amino acids. The CDR3 DNA is TGTGCCAGCAGCCGTTTAATAGGACGGTACTCCTACGAGCAGTACTTC. It specifies CASSRLIGRYSYEQYF. The variable domain in full, with the rest retrieved from reference TRBV7-2 and TRBJ2-7, is GAGVSQSPSNKVTEKGKDVELRCDPISGHTALYWYRQSLGQGLEFLIYFQGNSAPDKSGLPSDRFSAERTGGSVSTLTIQRTQQEDSAVYLCASSRLIGRYSYEQYFGPGTRLTVT.

This clonotype was recorded many times. The chain is built from TRBV20-1 and TRBJ2-3; TRBD1 aligns across 8 bases. V lost 6 bases, J lost 2 bases, and 4 bases stayed unmatched. Germline-derived CDR1 and CDR2 are DFQATT and SNEGSKA (reference sequence). The length of the CDR3 is 13 residues. The DNA for the CDR3 is TGCAGTGCCCCGGGACAGGCCACAGATACGCAGTATTTT. It is translated as CSAPGQATDTQYF.

Details on this clonotype: A much larger clone differs by one base, so this may be a read error. J is TRBJ2-7 and V is TRBV7-9; a weak D match, TRBD2 (7 bases). V was pared by 3 bases and J by 3 bases, with 21 bases between. CDR1 SEHNR and CDR2 FQNEAQ come from the germline V gene (reference sequence). The CDR3 is 17 amino acids. CDR3 DNA: TGTGCCAGCAGCTTGGGGACTGGCGGGGGCCTATTCTACGAGCAGTACTTC. Residues: CASSLGTGGGLFYEQYF.

The chain carries TRBV9 and TRBJ2-5; 9 bases map to TRBD2. Per the germline V gene, CDR1 is SGDLS and CDR2 is YYNGEE. The CDR3 extends over 15 amino acids. V gave up 0 bases and J gave up 5 bases; unmatched junction bases: 5. The CDR3 nucleotides read TGTGCCAGCAGCGTAGGGGCGGGGGGGCTGGAGACCCAGTACTTC. Protein sequence: CASSVGAGGLETQYF.

This clonotype was observed a few times. The chain links TRBV12-3 or TRBV12-4 to TRBJ1-4; D remains unclear. With 4 bases removed from V and 3 bases from J, the gap between germline ends came to 9 bases. The CDR3 covers 14 residues. As DNA, the CDR3 is TGTGCCAGCAGTTCCAGCAGTTCTAATGAAAAACTGTTTTTT. This translates into CASSSSSSNEKLFF.

This clonotype was counted at least ten times. The rearrangement uses TRBV20-1 and TRBJ2-1, with 10 bases that match TRBD2. There are 17 residues in the CDR3. Germline assignment: CDR1 DFQATT and CDR2 SNEGSKA (reference sequence). V shed 1 base, J shed 6 bases, and the junction held 12 bases outside the gene matches. The CDR3 DNA reads TGCAGTGCTAGAGCCCTGGAGCGGGAGGGACCGGTCAATGAGCAGTTCTTC. Its translation is CSARALEREGPVNEQFF.